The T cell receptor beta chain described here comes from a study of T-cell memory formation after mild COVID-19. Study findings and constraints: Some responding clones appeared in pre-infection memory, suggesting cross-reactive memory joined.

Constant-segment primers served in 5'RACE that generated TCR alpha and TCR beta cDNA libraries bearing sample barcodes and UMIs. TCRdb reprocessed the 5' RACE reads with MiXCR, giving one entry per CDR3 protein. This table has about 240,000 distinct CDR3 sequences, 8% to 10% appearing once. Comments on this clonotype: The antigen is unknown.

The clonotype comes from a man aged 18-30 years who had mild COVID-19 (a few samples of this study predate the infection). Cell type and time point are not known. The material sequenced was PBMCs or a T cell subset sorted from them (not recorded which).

The CDR3 loop is CASSINAWGGANVLTF. CDR3 nucleotide sequence: TGTGCCAGCAGTATTAATGCTTGGGGTGGGGCCAACGTCCTGACTTTC. The chain joins TRBV6-5 to TRBJ2-6; no reliable D call. Germline loops: CDR1 MNHEY, CDR2 SVGAGI. The CDR3 covers 16 residues. V was pared by 5 bases and J by 3 bases, with 14 bases between.